These 23 T cell receptor beta chains originate from one sample sequenced in a study of tumor and adjacent non-tumor tissue in lung cancer. The library came from three nested PCR rounds adapted from ARM-PCR protocols. TCRdb reprocessed the multiplex PCR reads with MiXCR, giving one entry per CDR3 protein. The sample consists of about 67,000 distinct CDR3 sequences, 75% to 85% of them appearing once. No cell sorting was done before RNA was extracted from the tissue. Distant lung tissue was collected more than 3 cm away from the tumor edge. The sample was distant non-tumor lung tissue. These receptors originate from a man aged 55 to 70 with non-small cell lung cancer.

This clonotype was picked up a small number of times. A read error may produce the germline difference seen at one junction end. The chain uses TRBV29-1 and TRBJ2-5; D possibly uses TRBD1 or TRBD2 (5 bases each). The CDR3 consists of 13 residues. Germline V gene lookup returns CDR1 SQVTM and CDR2 ANQGSEA. The CDR3 loop reads CSVTDSLSETQYF. As DNA, the CDR3 is TGTAGCGTTACAGACAGTCTGTCTGAGACCCAGTACTTC.

On this clonotype itself: Sequence at one end of the junction differs from germline and may be a read error. The chain is built from TRBV5-1 and TRBJ2-3, with D uncertain. Germline V gene lookup returns CDR1 SGHRS and CDR2 YFSETQ. The CDR3 consists of 14 residues. In DNA, the CDR3 is TGCGCCAGCAACTTGTCCCAACTCACAGATACGCAGTATTTT. Translated: CASNLSQLTDTQYF.

The J gene is TRBJ2-2, the V gene TRBV11-1; unclear D gene. The CDR3 has 14 amino acids. Trimming stripped 7 bases from V and 4 bases from J, with 13 bases between. CDR1 and CDR2 (germline): SGHAT, FQDESV (reference sequence). The CDR3 nucleotides read TGTGCCAGCAACTGTAGTACTGGCACCGGGGAGCTGTTTTTT. Its translation is CASNCSTGTGELFF.

Comments on this clonotype: The junction shows a germline mismatch at one end, possibly a read error. This chain uses TRBV5-5 with TRBJ2-7; D not resolved. The CDR3 contains 14 residues. Per germline, CDR1 SGHKS and CDR2 YYEKEE (reference sequence). This CDR3 reads CPSSLIMSSYEQYF. CDR3 bases: TGTCCCAGCAGCTTGATAATGAGCTCCTACGAGCAGTACTTC.

For this clonotype: The junction departs from germline at one end; a sequencing error may be responsible. The chain is built from TRBV12-3 or TRBV12-4 and TRBJ2-7, with 12 bases identical to TRBD2. The CDR3 is 14 residues long. CDR3 sequence: CASSPTSGSYEQCF. For the CDR3, the DNA is TGTGCCAGTAGTCCGACTAGCGGGAGTTACGAGCAGTGCTTC.

The chain has TRBV6-2 or TRBV6-3 and TRBJ1-1; D may be TRBD1 (6 bases). Deletions cut 0 bases from V and 11 bases from J, with 13 bases between. This CDR3 spans 13 amino acids. Germline values: CDR1 MNHEY, CDR2 SVGEGT. The CDR3 nucleotides read TGTGCCAGCAGTTACTCGAGTGACAGGATCGCTTTCTTT. This translates into CASSYSSDRIAFF.

Regarding this clonotype: A read error may be the cause here, since a much bigger clone is one base away. The gene calls are TRBV7-3 and TRBJ2-2, with D possibly matching TRBD2 (5 bases). The CDR3 extends over 12 amino acids. Germline V gene lookup returns CDR1 SGHTA and CDR2 FQGTGA. Written as DNA, the CDR3 is TGTGCCAGCAGCTCTGAGACCGGGAAGCTGTTTTTT. Translation gives CASSSETGKLFF.

This clonotype was observed a few times. A read error may produce the germline difference seen at one junction end. The genes are TRBV7-8 and TRBJ2-7; possible D gene TRBD1, 6 bases. Germline CDR1 and CDR2: SGHVS and FQNEAQ. The CDR3 sequence is 13 residues long. CDR3 in DNA: TGTGTCAGCAGCTTACCAGGGGACGACAAGCAGTACTTC. Amino acid sequence: CVSSLPGDDKQYF.

In this sample, this clonotype turned up a few times. The rearrangement uses TRBV9 and TRBJ2-1; perhaps TRBD2 as D (6 bases). This CDR3 spans 14 amino acids. Trimming removed 2 bases at V and 0 bases at J, with 6 bases between. Germline CDR1 reads SGDLS; CDR2 reads YYNGEE. The CDR3 region is CASSVSGSYNEQFF. The DNA for the CDR3 is TGTGCCAGCAGCGTTAGCGGCTCCTACAATGAGCAGTTCTTC.

With regard to this clonotype: One end of the junction does not line up with germline, which may come from a read error. The V and J genes are TRBV29-1 and TRBJ2-1; no reliable D call. The germline gives CDR1 SQVTM, CDR2 ANQGSEA. This CDR3 has 13 amino acids. CDR3 nucleotide sequence: TGCAGCGTTAAAGACCCCCTAGGGAATGAGCAGATCTTC. Translation gives CSVKDPLGNEQIF.

Turning to this clonotype: Since the CDR3 does not end with the conserved phenylalanine or tryptophan, this likely comes from a read error. The chain joins TRBV10-3 to TRBJ2-2, with D tentatively TRBD2 (5 bases). Looked up from germline, CDR1 is ENHRY and CDR2 is SYGVKD. The CDR3 sequence is 15 residues long. CDR3 amino acids: CAISESRGSPGELFL. In nucleotides, the CDR3 is TGTGCTATCAGTGAGTCCCGGGGAAGCCCCGGGGAGCTGTTTCTC.

The chain carries TRBV5-1 and TRBJ2-5; perhaps TRBD2 as D (6 bases). The CDR3 is 16 amino acids. Deletions cut 4 bases from V and 1 base from J, with 17 bases between. CDR1 SGHRS and CDR2 YFSETQ come from the germline V gene. CDR3 nucleotide sequence: TGCGCCAGCAGCAGGGTAAGCGGGCGAGGCCAAGAGACCCAGTACTTC. It translates to CASSRVSGRGQETQYF.

This chain links TRBV6-5 with TRBJ2-5; no firm D call. Trimming left V 8 bases short and J 7 bases short, with 17 bases between. Germline-derived CDR1 and CDR2 are MNHEY and SVGAGI. This CDR3 contains 13 residues. The DNA of the CDR3 is TGTGCCAGCTGTCCCGGAACTTGGGGGACCCAGTACTTC. Amino acids: CASCPGTWGTQYF.

As to this clonotype: Relative to the germline gene, one junction end is altered; a read error may explain this. The chain links TRBV29-1 to TRBJ1-4; D gene ambiguous. CDR3 size: 11 residues. Germline loops: CDR1 SQVTM, CDR2 ANQGSEA. The CDR3 nucleotides are TGCAGAGCTACGGGGAATGGAAAACTGTTTTTT. This translates into CRATGNGKLFF. Variable domain in full (rest from reference TRBV29-1 and TRBJ1-4): SAVISQKPSRDICQRGTSLTIQCQVDSQVTMMFWYRQQPGQSLTLIATANQGSEATYESGFVIDKFPISRPNLTFSTLTVSNMSPEDSSIYLCRATGNGKLFFGSGTQLSVL.

This clonotype was detected only once. This CDR3 is CAGSQDEGPPYNEQFF. The CDR3 nucleotides read TGTGCCGGAAGCCAAGATGAAGGACCCCCTTACAATGAGCAGTTCTTC. V and J are TRBV14 and TRBJ2-1; D gene uncertain. CDR1 SGHDN and CDR2 FVKESK come from the germline V gene. The CDR3 spans 16 residues. The V gene lost 11 bases and the J gene lost 4 bases, with 24 bases spanning the gap.

About this clonotype itself: One end of the junction fails to match germline, which may point to a read error. This rearrangement joins TRBV7-9 to TRBJ1-1; D remains unclear. The germline gives CDR1 SEHNR, CDR2 FQNEAQ (reference sequence). The CDR3 spans 14 residues. CDR3 in amino acids: CASSTQRRWTEAFF. For the CDR3, the DNA is TGTGCCAGCAGCACTCAGAGGCGATGGACTGAAGCTTTCTTC.

On this clonotype: One junction end disagrees with the germline gene, perhaps due to a read error. V usage is TRBV14 and J usage is TRBJ2-7; possibly TRBD1 or TRBD2 for D (8 bases each). Germline loops: CDR1 SGHDN, CDR2 FVKESK. There are 12 residues in the CDR3. The CDR3 protein is CASGQGAGGQYF. The CDR3 DNA reads TGTGCCAGCGGCCAGGGGGCGGGGGGGCAGTACTTC.

Details on this clonotype: Its ends do not fully match the called genes, so a read error is possible. This chain joins TRBV11-2 and TRBJ2-6; D is possibly TRBD1 (5 bases). This CDR3 is built from 17 residues. Germline lookup yields CDR1 SGHAT and CDR2 FQNNGV. CDR3 bases: TGTGCCAGCAGCTTCTACCAAGGGGAAACTGGGGCCAACGTCCTGATTTTC. The encoded protein is CASSFYQGETGANVLIF.

This clonotype was seen only a few times. The chain employs TRBV20-1 and TRBJ2-5; 8 bases agree with TRBD2. The ends lost 3 bases at V and 1 base at J; junction bases unmatched: 7. The germline V gene encodes CDR1 DFQATT and CDR2 SNEGSKA (reference sequence). This CDR3 has 15 residues. The CDR3 nucleotides read TGCAGTGCTAGGGAGCGGGAGTGGGTCCAAGAGACCCAGTACTTC. Its protein product is CSAREREWVQETQYF.

A remark on this clonotype: Compared with germline, one end of the junction differs, possibly owing to a read error. This sequence joins TRBV28 and TRBJ1-2; possible D gene TRBD1, 5 bases. The CDR3 is 14 residues long. Germline CDR1 is MDHEN and CDR2 is SYDVKM. The CDR3 DNA reads as TGTACCAGCAGTTTAGTGACAGTGACCTATGGCTACACCTTC. The encoded protein is CTSSLVTVTYGYTF.

Concerning this clonotype itself: A junction end diverges from the germline sequence, so it may reflect a read error. The J gene is TRBJ1-6, the V gene TRBV5-4; D gene unclear. Germline values: CDR1 SGHNT, CDR2 YYREEE (reference sequence). The CDR3 runs to 13 residues. The CDR3 loop reads CANSLDLFSPLHF. The DNA for the CDR3 is TGTGCCAACAGCTTGGACCTTTTTTCACCCCTCCACTTT.

The sample holds one count of this clonotype. The rearrangement joins TRBV7-9 to TRBJ2-1, with 8 bases that match TRBD2. J was trimmed by 6 bases and V by 5 bases; bases with no gene match: 9. There are 15 residues in the CDR3. Germline lookup yields CDR1 SEHNR and CDR2 FQNEAQ (reference sequence). CDR3 sequence reads: CASSPSGSHFNEQFF. The CDR3 DNA reads TGTGCCAGCAGCCCAAGCGGGAGCCACTTCAATGAGCAGTTCTTC. Full variable domain (rest looked up from reference TRBV7-9 and TRBJ2-1): DTGVSQNPRHKITKRGQNVTFRCDPISEHNRLYWYRQTLGQGPEFLTYFQNEAQLEKSRLLSDRFSAERPKGSFSTLEIQRTEQGDSAMYLCASSPSGSHFNEQFFGPGTRLTVL.

As regards this clonotype: A single base separates this from a much larger clone, so it may be a read error. Lacking the conserved final phenylalanine or tryptophan, this CDR3 likely reflects a read error. In DNA form, the CDR3 reads TGCGCCAACAGCTTGACGTCCGCGGGAGACCTGGGCGAGCAGTACCTC. The encoded protein is CANSLTSAGDLGEQYL. The rearrangement links TRBV5-1 to TRBJ2-7; 7 nucleotides align to TRBD2. The germline CDR1 and CDR2 sequences are SGHRS and YFSETQ. The CDR3 contains 16 residues.